The 23 T cell receptor beta chains below come from one sample, sequenced in a study of long-term antiretroviral therapy in people with HIV. They ran version v3.0 of the immunoSEQ assay at survey level. Some clones are missing from TCRdb's copy, which holds only in-frame ones; the method was immunoSEQ multiplex PCR. The sample has around 22,000 clones; roughly 83% are singletons. The sample was unsorted PBMCs, taken about 4.3 years after starting antiretroviral therapy. These receptors all come from a man aged 25 to 40 with HIV.

The chain recombines TRBV9 with TRBJ1-5; D call uncertain. The CDR3 runs to 14 residues. V lost 0 bases, J lost 4 bases, and 8 bases lay in between. Germline V CDR1 and CDR2: SGDLS, YYNGEE. CDR3 amino acids: CASSVGVGNQPQHF. The CDR3 DNA reads as TGTGCCAGCAGCGTAGGGGTAGGGAATCAGCCCCAGCATTTT.

The rearrangement joins TRBV27 to TRBJ2-7, with 10 bases aligning to TRBD1. In germline, CDR1 is MNHEY, CDR2 SMNVEV (reference sequence). The CDR3 length is 16 residues. V gave up 6 bases and J gave up 3 bases; unmatched junction bases: 11. The CDR3 region has the DNA TGTGCCAGCAGACAGGCCAGGGACAGGGGAATCTACGAGCAGTACTTC. Translation gives CASRQARDRGIYEQYF.

The sample holds a few counts of this clone. This chain uses TRBV2 with TRBJ2-7, with D possibly being TRBD2 (6 bases). V was pared by 10 bases and J by 3 bases, with 19 bases between. The CDR3 extends over 14 amino acids. The germline gives CDR1 SNHLY, CDR2 FYNNEI. The CDR3 coding sequence is TGTGCCACCTTAGGAGGGGTGGGATACTACGAGCAGTACTTC. Protein product: CATLGGVGYYEQYF.

The chain joins TRBV5-1 to TRBJ2-7, with D perhaps being TRBD1 or TRBD2 (5 bases each). V was pared by 4 bases and J by 0 bases, with 11 bases between. Germline CDR1 SGHRS, CDR2 YFSETQ. The CDR3 is 14 amino acids. Here the CDR3 reads CASSREGSSYEQYF. The DNA for the CDR3 is TGCGCCAGCAGCCGAGAGGGGAGCTCCTACGAGCAGTACTTC.

The count of this clone is one. The chain uses TRBV11-2 and TRBJ1-1, with D maybe TRBD1 (5 bases). Trimming removed 5 bases at V and 9 bases at J, with 22 bases between. Per germline, CDR1 SGHAT and CDR2 FQNNGV. This CDR3 spans 15 amino acids. CDR3 amino acids: CASSHTTRDPRQAFF. The CDR3 coding sequence is TGTGCCAGCAGCCATACCACCAGGGACCCAAGGCAAGCTTTCTTT. The whole variable domain, remainder taken from reference TRBV11-2 and TRBJ1-1, is EAGVAQSPRYKIIEKRQSVAFWCNPISGHATLYWYQQILGQGPKLLIQFQNNGVVDDSQLPKDRFSAERLKGVDSTLKIQPAKLEDSAVYLCASSHTTRDPRQAFFGQGTRLTVV.

This sequence joins TRBV20-1 and TRBJ1-4; D not resolved. The germline CDR1 and CDR2 sequences are DFQATT and SNEGSKA (reference sequence). V shed 6 bases and J shed 7 bases, with 9 bases lying between them. This CDR3 has 11 amino acids. CDR3 residues: CSAQDGEKLFF. As DNA, the CDR3 is TGCAGTGCCCAGGACGGTGAAAAACTGTTTTTT.

CDR3 sequence: CASSLREGETQYF. Written as DNA, the CDR3 is TGTGCCAGCAGTTTAAGGGAGGGTGAGACCCAGTACTTC. The chain employs TRBV27 and TRBJ2-5; the match to TRBD2 covers 7 bases. Germline trimming cut 2 bases from V and 5 bases from J; bases unmatched to any gene: 2. CDR1 and CDR2 from the germline V gene are MNHEY and SMNVEV (reference sequence). CDR3 length: 13 amino acids.

This chain uses TRBV5-8 with TRBJ1-1, with D uncertain. Per germline, CDR1 SGHTS and CDR2 YDEGEE. V dropped 2 bases and J dropped 1 base, with 6 bases sitting between them. CDR3 length: 13 amino acids. Here the CDR3 DNA reads TGTGCCAGCAGCTTCGAGAAGAACACTGAAGCTTTCTTT. It translates to CASSFEKNTEAFF.

This sequence joins TRBV11-2 and TRBJ2-3; D gene uncertain. The CDR3 contains 15 residues. CDR1 is SGHAT, CDR2 FQNNGV, per germline. V was cut by 4 bases and J by 3 bases, with 14 bases left in between. This CDR3 is CASSSRPGPTDTQYF. CDR3 DNA sequence: TGTGCCAGCAGCTCCCGCCCCGGACCGACAGATACGCAGTATTTT. Full variable domain (rest looked up from reference TRBV11-2 and TRBJ2-3): EAGVAQSPRYKIIEKRQSVAFWCNPISGHATLYWYQQILGQGPKLLIQFQNNGVVDDSQLPKDRFSAERLKGVDSTLKIQPAKLEDSAVYLCASSSRPGPTDTQYFGPGTRLTVL.

This chain connects TRBV19 to TRBJ2-7; 7 nucleotides align to TRBD1. V lost 5 bases to trimming and J lost 3 bases; unmatched junction nucleotides: 7. The CDR3 runs 14 residues. Looked up from germline, CDR1 is LNHDA and CDR2 is SQIVND (reference sequence). The CDR3 DNA is TGTGCCAGTAGTTGGACAGGAGCTGGCTACGAGCAGTACTTC. This codes for CASSWTGAGYEQYF. The full variable domain, completed using reference TRBV19 and TRBJ2-7, is DGGITQSPKYLFRKEGQNVTLSCEQNLNHDAMYWYRQDPGQGLRLIYYSQIVNDFQKGDIAEGYSVSREKKESFPLTVTSAQKNPTAFYLCASSWTGAGYEQYFGPGTRLTVT.

The chain uses TRBV23-1 and TRBJ2-5; no clear D. TRBV23-1 is an ORF; its function is uncertain. Trimming cost V 0 bases and J 5 bases, with 4 bases left between them. The CDR3 totals 12 residues. The DNA of the CDR3 is TGCGCCAGCAGTCAATCGTGGGAGACCCAGTACTTC. Translated, it gives CASSQSWETQYF.

The chain's CDR3 is CASSFAGSSYNEQFF. For the CDR3, the DNA is TGTGCCAGCAGCTTCGCTGGAAGCTCCTACAATGAGCAGTTCTTC. The rearrangement links TRBV5-8 to TRBJ2-1, with D unclear. The V end was cut by 2 bases, the J end by 0 bases, with 9 bases between. The CDR3 sequence is 15 residues long. Germline V gene data show CDR1 as SGHTS and CDR2 as YDEGEE.

The rearrangement joins TRBV27 to TRBJ2-1; D might be TRBD1 (6 bases). Germline V gene data show CDR1 as MNHEY and CDR2 as SMNVEV (reference sequence). V lost 2 bases, J lost 4 bases, and 6 bases lay in between. This CDR3 has 13 amino acids. CDR3 DNA sequence: TGTGCCAGCAGTTTAACAGGGTACAATGAGCAGTTCTTC. It specifies CASSLTGYNEQFF.

This chain links TRBV5-1 with TRBJ2-3; D is tentatively TRBD1 or TRBD2 (5 bases each). This CDR3 comprises 12 residues. From germline, CDR1 is SGHRS and CDR2 YFSETQ. The V gene lost 2 bases and the J gene lost 6 bases, with 7 bases spanning the gap. This chain's CDR3 is CASSLRGDTQYF. The DNA of the CDR3 is TGCGCCAGCAGCTTACGGGGCGATACGCAGTATTTT. Full variable domain (rest looked up from reference TRBV5-1 and TRBJ2-3): KAGVTQTPRYLIKTRGQQVTLSCSPISGHRSVSWYQQTPGQGLQFLFEYFSETQRNKGNFPGRFSGRQFSNSRSEMNVSTLELGDSALYLCASSLRGDTQYFGPGTRLTVL.

V usage is TRBV10-2 and J usage is TRBJ2-7, with a tentative D call TRBD2 (6 bases). The V and J ends lost 6 bases and 1 base respectively, with 10 bases between them. The CDR3 runs to 13 residues. Germline V gives CDR1 WSHSY, CDR2 SAAADI. The DNA for the CDR3 is TGCGCCAGCAGCCACGGGGGTTCCTACGAGCAGTACTTC. Its translation is CASSHGGSYEQYF.

This clone came up once. The CDR3 coding sequence is TGTGCCGGGGACAGCACTCGGAACTATGGCTACACCTTC. Protein product: CAGDSTRNYGYTF. The chain links TRBV30 to TRBJ1-2; 7 nucleotides agree with TRBD1. CDR1 and CDR2 from the germline V gene are GTSNPN and SVGIG (reference sequence). The CDR3 consists of 13 residues. J gave up 2 bases and V 8 bases, and 8 bases lay outside the gene matches. Filled out from reference TRBV30 and TRBJ1-2, the complete variable domain reads SQTIHQWPATLVQPVGSPLSLECTVEGTSNPNLYWYRQAAGRGLQLLFYSVGIGQISSEVPQNLSASRPQDRQFILSSKKLLLSDSGFYLCAGDSTRNYGYTFGSGTRLTVV.

The chain uses TRBV29-1 and TRBJ2-1; tentative D call: TRBD2 (8 bases). In germline, CDR1 is SQVTM, CDR2 ANQGSEA. The CDR3 covers 15 residues. V shed 6 bases and J shed 8 bases, with 23 bases lying between them. The CDR3 nucleotides read TGCAGCGTGGGCCCGGTAACGGGAGGGGGCGATGAGCAGTTCTTC. It yields the protein CSVGPVTGGGDEQFF.

This clone was observed a handful of times. This rearrangement joins TRBV7-2 to TRBJ2-3, with D possibly being TRBD1 or TRBD2 (6 bases each). Trimming took 2 bases from V and 1 from J, leaving 10 bases between them. The CDR3 is 15 amino acids. The germline CDR1 and CDR2 sequences are SGHTA and FQGNSA. The CDR3 here is CASSLSGGRTDTQYF. The CDR3 coding sequence is TGTGCCAGCAGCTTATCCGGGGGCCGCACAGATACGCAGTATTTT. Full variable domain (outside the CDR3, taken from reference TRBV7-2 and TRBJ2-3): GAGVSQSPSNKVTEKGKDVELRCDPISGHTALYWYRQSLGQGLEFLIYFQGNSAPDKSGLPSDRFSAERTGGSVSTLTIQRTQQEDSAVYLCASSLSGGRTDTQYFGPGTRLTVL.

The chain recombines TRBV2 with TRBJ1-1; perhaps TRBD1 as D (5 bases). CDR3 length equals 14 residues. V was shortened by 4 bases and J by 1 base, with 10 bases between the two germline ends. Germline V gene lookup returns CDR1 SNHLY and CDR2 FYNNEI. This chain's CDR3 is CASSVGVANTEAFF. CDR3 sequence (DNA): TGTGCCAGCAGTGTGGGGGTTGCGAACACTGAAGCTTTCTTT. Complete variable domain (other parts from reference TRBV2 and TRBJ1-1): EPEVTQTPSHQVTQMGQEVILRCVPISNHLYFYWYRQILGQKVEFLVSFYNNEISEKSEIFDDQFSVERPDGSNFTLKIRSTKLEDSAMYFCASSVGVANTEAFFGQGTRLTVV.

The genes are TRBV29-1 and TRBJ1-1, with 7 bases that match TRBD1. The CDR3 is 15 amino acids. The V gene's germline CDR1 is SQVTM and CDR2 ANQGSEA. J lost 1 base, V lost 6 bases, and 11 bases had no gene match. The CDR3 bases are TGCAGCGTGGGGGAAAACAGGGGAAGGAACACTGAAGCTTTCTTT. It yields the protein CSVGENRGRNTEAFF.

This chain connects TRBV18 to TRBJ2-1, with D hard to call. Trimming left V 3 bases short and J 7 bases short, with 4 bases between. Germline V gene data show CDR1 as KGHSH and CDR2 as LQKENI. The CDR3 runs to 11 residues. CDR3 protein: CASSPLNEQFF. CDR3 sequence (DNA): TGTGCCAGCTCACCCCTTAATGAGCAGTTCTTC.

The CDR3 nucleotides are TGTGCGGGGACAGGGGGTTCGACAGGAAACACCATATATTTT. Encoded protein: CAGTGGSTGNTIYF. The chain couples TRBV2 to TRBJ1-3, with 11 bases matching TRBD1. CDR3 length equals 14 residues. Germline V gene data show CDR1 as SNHLY and CDR2 as FYNNEI.

By frequency in the sample, this clone is medium-sized. The chain is built from TRBV5-4 and TRBJ1-2, with no clear D. The CDR3 is made up of 12 amino acids. V lost 2 bases to trimming and J lost 5 bases, with 7 bases between them. Germline V CDR1 and CDR2: SGHNT, YYREEE (reference sequence). The CDR3 DNA reads as TGTGCCAGCAGCTTATTCGGGTATGGCTACACCTTC. Translating gives CASSLFGYGYTF.